This T cell receptor beta chain was documented in a study of cytomegalovirus exposure and HLA in healthy donors. The CDR3 extends over 14 amino acids. Trimming pared 3 bases from V and 0 bases from J, leaving 8 bases between. In germline, CDR1 is LNHDA, CDR2 SQIVND (reference sequence). Concerning this clone itself: Its antigen is still unknown.

Study observations and caveats: When analyzed later, the rates of TCR association showed variation by HLA locus, with DRB1 the most and HLA-C the fewest. Using the classifier, cytomegalovirus status was reportedly diagnosed with high specificity and sensitivity. What TCR beta sequences reportedly achieved was accurate prediction of HLA-A and HLA-B alleles in most subjects. Across donors, sequencing depth was assumed by presence/absence analyses to be roughly uniform.

Researchers ran the PCR with 60 Vbeta and 13 Jbeta primers. TCRdb's copy holds only in-frame clones and misses some; the assay was immunoSEQ multiplex PCR. The repertoire holds about 160,000 clones, with more than 75% as singletons. Sequencing used PBMCs. The chain employs TRBV19 and TRBJ1-1, with D unresolved. The receptor was isolated from a girl aged 2-10 years in good health and CMV-seropositive. CDR3 in amino acids: CASSMGPMNTEAFF. The CDR3 bases are TGTGCCAGTAGTATGGGCCCTATGAACACTGAAGCTTTCTTT.